This is a list of T cell receptor beta chains from one sample in a study of shared clonotypes between healthy human individuals. Only in-frame clones appear in the TCRdb table, and some are missing; sequencing was by immunoSEQ multiplex PCR. The sample lists some 320,000 clones; over 75% were seen once. The sequenced material came from memory CD8+ T cells sorted from blood. These TCRs come from a man aged 18 to 35 in good health. CDR3s include the opening cysteine and the closing phenylalanine or tryptophan. D genes are given only for firm matches. Some rows have no size entry. The others give once, few or many, or a class for an expanded clone.

v_gene	j_gene	d_gene	abundance	CDR3aa	CDR3nt
TRBV25-1	TRBJ2-5	-	-	CASSERIQETQYF	TGTGCCAGCAGTGAGAGGATCCAAGAGACCCAGTACTTC
TRBV5-1	TRBJ2-7	TRBD1	few	CASSPGTGAYEQYF	TGCGCCAGCAGCCCCGGGACAGGGGCCTACGAGCAGTACTTC
TRBV10-3	TRBJ2-7	-	-	CAISERTATSPEQYF	TGTGCCATCAGTGAGCGGACAGCCACCTCCCCCGAGCAGTACTTC
TRBV4-3	TRBJ1-4	-	few	CASSPRYSNEKLFF	TGCGCCAGCAGCCCTCGCTATTCTAATGAAAAACTGTTTTTT
TRBV2	TRBJ1-2	-	once	CASSELVMVGLHYGYTF	TGTGCCAGCAGTGAATTGGTTATGGTGGGTCTCCACTATGGCTACACCTTC
TRBV4-2	TRBJ2-3	-	-	CASSQGARTGQYF	TGTGCCAGCAGCCAAGGGGCACGGACCGGGCAGTATTTT
TRBV2	TRBJ1-1	TRBD1	-	CATIEKGARDTEAFF	TGTGCCACCATAGAGAAGGGGGCCCGGGACACTGAAGCTTTCTTT
TRBV7-6	TRBJ2-7	-	few	CASSLGASYEQYF	TGTGCCAGCAGCTTGGGGGCCTCCTACGAGCAGTACTTC
TRBV15	TRBJ1-2	-	once	CATSRLTDSTSNYGYTF	TGTGCCACCAGCCGACTAACAGACAGTACGTCAAACTATGGCTACACCTTC
TRBV10-3	TRBJ2-7	-	-	CAITPGHSYEQYF	TGTGCCATCACTCCGGGCCATTCTTACGAGCAGTACTTC
TRBV9	TRBJ2-5	TRBD2	once	CASSDSGGAPETQYF	TGTGCCAGCAGCGATAGCGGGGGGGCACCAGAGACCCAGTACTTC
TRBV9	TRBJ2-6	TRBD1	once	CASSGTGTPGANVLTF	TGTGCCAGCAGCGGGACAGGAACTCCGGGGGCCAACGTCCTGACTTTC
TRBV6-1	TRBJ1-4	-	few	CASSPPGTREKLFF	TGTGCCAGCAGCCCCCCCGGGACACGCGAAAAACTGTTTTTT